The 21 T cell receptor beta chains given below trace back to one sample, sequenced in a study of blood T cell repertoires in COVID-19. Data came from immunoSEQ multiplex PCR; TCRdb stores just in-frame clones and leaves some out. The sample yields some 150,000 clones, approximately 85% seen once. The sample consisted of peripheral blood. These receptors came from a man aged 50 or older with acute or convalescent COVID-19.

This sequence joins TRBV6-1 and TRBJ1-6; TRBD1 is a possible D gene (6 bases). This CDR3 is 14 amino acids long. V dropped 2 bases and J dropped 15 bases, with 17 bases sitting between them. Germline-derived CDR1 and CDR2 are MNHNS and SASEGT. The CDR3 loop is CASSETTGSLRLHF. Here the CDR3 DNA reads TGTGCCAGCAGTGAAACCACAGGGAGTCTACGCCTCCACTTT.

V is TRBV28 and J is TRBJ2-7; 7 nucleotides line up with TRBD2. Looked up from germline, CDR1 is MDHEN and CDR2 is SYDVKM. With V trimmed by 3 bases and J by 6 bases, 8 bases remained unmatched. CDR3 length: 14 residues. This chain's CDR3 is CASSFGLGLGEQYF. The DNA for the CDR3 is TGTGCCAGCAGTTTCGGACTAGGTTTGGGCGAGCAGTACTTC.

The genes are TRBV5-6 and TRBJ2-5; tentatively, D is TRBD2 (5 bases). The ends were cut back, 5 bases at V and 3 bases at J, with 23 bases in the middle. Germline CDR1 SGHDT, CDR2 YYEEEE. This CDR3 contains 17 residues. As DNA, the CDR3 is TGTGCCAGCAGTCTCTTATCCTCCGAATACGGGAAAGAGACCCAGTACTTC. Residues: CASSLLSSEYGKETQYF.

The chain recombines TRBV10-2 with TRBJ1-4; the match to TRBD1 covers 10 bases. CDR1 WSHSY and CDR2 SAAADI come from the germline V gene. CDR3 length: 18 amino acids. V lost 3 bases to trimming and J lost 2 bases; unmatched junction nucleotides: 9. The CDR3 sequence is CASSDTGQGIFTNEKLFF. The CDR3, as DNA: TGCGCCAGCAGTGATACGGGACAGGGGATTTTCACTAATGAAAAACTGTTTTTT.

This chain joins TRBV7-2 and TRBJ1-5, with D possibly matching TRBD1 (6 bases). Trimming pared 7 bases from V and 3 bases from J, leaving 10 bases between. Germline CDR1 is SGHTA and CDR2 is FQGNSA. CDR3 length: 13 residues. Written as DNA, the CDR3 is TGTGCCAGCAAAGGACAGTACAATCAGCCCCAGCATTTT. This gives the protein CASKGQYNQPQHF.

The rearrangement uses TRBV10-3 and TRBJ2-1, with TRBD1 identical over 9 bases. Germline CDR1 is ENHRY and CDR2 is SYGVKD. This CDR3 spans 14 amino acids. V shed 6 bases, J shed 3 bases, and the junction held 3 bases outside the gene matches. CDR3 sequence (DNA): TGTGCCATCAGACAGGGGGCGGGCTACAATGAGCAGTTCTTC. Encoded protein: CAIRQGAGYNEQFF.

This clone was picked up one time. The chain has TRBV3-1 (or the pseudogene TRBV3-2) and TRBJ1-1; D is unclear. CDR1 is LGHDT, CDR2 YNNKEL, per germline (reference sequence). V lost 0 bases to trimming and J lost 1 base, with 6 bases between them. CDR3 size: 14 residues. In DNA form, the CDR3 reads TGTGCCAGCAGCCAAGAACAAAAGAACACTGAAGCTTTCTTT. It codes for CASSQEQKNTEAFF.

The rearrangement joins TRBV7-9 to TRBJ1-2; 8 positions match TRBD1. The CDR3 sequence is 14 residues long. Germline V lookup: CDR1 SEHNR, CDR2 FQNEAQ (reference sequence). The V gene end was trimmed by 5 bases and the J gene end by 7 bases; junction bases not matched to a gene: 9. CDR3 sequence (DNA): TGTGCCAGCAGCCCGTTGGGCAGGGGGCCTGGCTACACCTTC. It codes for CASSPLGRGPGYTF. The full variable domain, in which reference TRBV7-9 and TRBJ1-2 provide the parts outside the CDR3, is DTGVSQNPRHKITKRGQNVTFRCDPISEHNRLYWYRQTLGQGPEFLTYFQNEAQLEKSRLLSDRFSAERPKGSFSTLEIQRTEQGDSAMYLCASSPLGRGPGYTFGSGTRLTVV.

The J gene is TRBJ2-2, the V gene TRBV25-1; D unresolved. The CDR3 sequence is 14 residues long. The germline V gene encodes CDR1 MGHDK and CDR2 SYGVNS. The V gene lost 4 bases and the J gene lost 1 base, with 7 bases spanning the gap. Here the CDR3 DNA reads TGTGCCAGCAGTGGCCGCAGGAACACCGGGGAGCTGTTTTTT. This translates into CASSGRRNTGELFF.

The rearrangement links TRBV6-5 to TRBJ1-2; 8 nucleotides line up with TRBD1. Trimming removed 0 bases from V and 6 bases from J; junction bases left unmatched: 6. The germline CDR1 and CDR2 sequences are MNHEY and SVGAGI. This CDR3 comprises 15 residues. CDR3 bases: TGTGCCAGCAGTTACTCGATTGCAGGGGGCGATGGCTACACCTTC. Translation gives CASSYSIAGGDGYTF.

V and J are TRBV5-1 and TRBJ1-4; perhaps TRBD1 as D (5 bases). Germline values: CDR1 SGHRS, CDR2 YFSETQ. Trimming stripped 4 bases from V and 1 base from J, with 20 bases between. There are 18 residues in the CDR3. CDR3: CASSAGQGRIVTNEKLFF. CDR3 sequence (DNA): TGCGCCAGCAGCGCAGGACAAGGGAGGATCGTAACTAATGAAAAACTGTTTTTT.

The rearrangement joins TRBV5-5 to TRBJ1-5; TRBD1 agrees at 10 bases. CDR1 and CDR2 (germline): SGHKS, YYEKEE (reference sequence). This CDR3 contains 15 residues. Trimming at V came to 5 bases and at J to 5 bases, leaving 7 bases not matched to a gene. The CDR3 sequence is CASSRQGAGDQPQHF. CDR3 coding DNA: TGTGCCAGCAGTCGACAGGGGGCGGGGGATCAGCCCCAGCATTTT.

In this sample, this clone turned up once. V and J are TRBV29-1 and TRBJ1-1, with a weak D call TRBD1 (6 bases). The germline gives CDR1 SQVTM, CDR2 ANQGSEA. The V and J ends lost 7 bases and 4 bases respectively, with 7 bases between them. CDR3 length: 10 residues. The CDR3, as DNA: TGCAGCGGAGGGGGCACTGAAGCTTTCTTT. It translates to CSGGGTEAFF.

J is TRBJ1-4 and V is TRBV2; 9 bases map to TRBD1. CDR1 is SNHLY and CDR2 is FYNNEI in the germline V gene. V shed 6 bases, J shed 6 bases, and the junction held 8 bases outside the gene matches. The CDR3 covers 15 residues. The CDR3 DNA reads TGTGCCAGCAGCAGCCGGGACAGGGTTTATGAAAAACTGTTTTTT. Translated, it gives CASSSRDRVYEKLFF.

The genes are TRBV28 and TRBJ1-4; D unresolved. Looked up from germline, CDR1 is MDHEN and CDR2 is SYDVKM. This CDR3 region has 13 residues. The V gene lost 5 bases and the J gene lost 7 bases, with 11 bases spanning the gap. CDR3 amino acids: CASSVDGIEKLFF. The DNA of the CDR3 is TGTGCCAGCAGTGTAGACGGGATTGAAAAACTGTTTTTT.

The chain is built from TRBV6-5 and TRBJ1-2, with D perhaps matching TRBD1 (5 bases). Germline V gene sequence: CDR1 MNHEY, CDR2 SVGAGI. This CDR3 region has 12 residues. Between the trimmed V and J ends, which lost 5 bases and 7 bases, there was a span of 11 bases. CDR3 in DNA: TGTGCCAGCAGTACGGACATCTCTGGCTACACCTTC. Amino acid sequence: CASSTDISGYTF.

This chain links TRBV4-1 with TRBJ2-1, with 9 nucleotides matching TRBD2. This CDR3 region has 15 residues. V was pared by 3 bases and J by 7 bases, with 7 bases of the junction left unmatched. CDR1 MGHRA and CDR2 YSYEKL come from the germline V gene. The CDR3, as DNA: TGCGCCAGCAGCCACCCGGGACTAGCTCCTAATGAGCAGTTCTTC. Translated, it gives CASSHPGLAPNEQFF.

This chain uses TRBV18 with TRBJ2-3; no reliable D call. V was shortened by 4 bases and J by 4 bases, with 18 bases between the two germline ends. The CDR3 is 16 amino acids. Germline V gene sequence: CDR1 KGHSH, CDR2 LQKENI. The CDR3 region is CASSRAPPTGPDTQYF. Here the CDR3 DNA reads TGTGCCAGCTCACGAGCTCCACCTACTGGGCCAGATACGCAGTATTTT.

This clone was observed a few times. This chain links TRBV24-1 with TRBJ2-1; 13 positions agree with TRBD2. The trim removed 2 bases at V and 8 bases at J, leaving 8 bases unmatched. The CDR3 runs to 17 residues. Germline V gives CDR1 KGHDR, CDR2 SFDVKD. DNA of the CDR3: TGTGCCACCAGTGATTCTCGGACTAGCGGGAGCGGCGATGAGCAGTTCTTC. Its protein product is CATSDSRTSGSGDEQFF.

This clone was recorded only once. V is TRBV28 and J is TRBJ2-5; possible D gene TRBD1, 6 bases. Trimming took off 2 bases at V and 1 base at J, with 11 bases between the two ends. CDR1 and CDR2 from the germline V gene are MDHEN and SYDVKM. The CDR3 runs to 15 residues. Written as DNA, the CDR3 is TGTGCCAGCAGTTTACTAACAGGGTCCCAAGAGACCCAGTACTTC. Its protein product is CASSLLTGSQETQYF.

This clone has a single count. The rearrangement uses TRBV5-1 and TRBJ2-7, with D possibly TRBD2 on 5 matching bases. Germline V gene data show CDR1 as SGHRS and CDR2 as YFSETQ. This CDR3 contains 13 residues. Deletions cut 0 bases from V and 2 bases from J, with 6 bases between. CDR3 bases: TGCGCCAGCAGCTTGGACGGGGCCTACGAGCAGTACTTC. Amino acid sequence: CASSLDGAYEQYF.